Given below is one TCR beta chain in context. Its antigen remains undetermined. One base away there is no much larger clone; base qualities are not given. CD8 naive samples were CD45RO-negative cells positively selected for CCR7, giving a CD45RA+CCR7+ population that excluded TemRA cells. The donors were healthy, HIV-negative adults who had no recently reported acute infections or vaccinations. Every donor was a Caucasian adult living in Nashville, Tennessee, USA. After blood collection by leukapheresis, PBMCs were isolated using Ficoll-Histopaque density gradient centrifugation and then cryopreserved in the vapor phase of liquid nitrogen. Analytical flow cytometry was used to check the purity and quantity of every magnetically sorted T cell population. Genomic DNA was isolated from every sorted fraction and measured by UV absorbance on a Nanodrop 2000c. These data belong to a study of shared clonotypes between healthy human individuals (dated by TCRdb to about 2020). Background on the whole study: Three men and a couple of women, aged 18 to 49 years, made up the cohort. For each donor, CD4 naive and CD4 memory were each given three plates, CD8 naive was given two plates, and CD8 memory was given one plate. To estimate repertoire size and how much clonotypes are shared between individuals, the study performed deep sequencing of blood TCR repertoires from about five healthy adults. To increase sequencing depth and limit assay-specific biases, different laboratories used diverse techniques to prepare libraries and sequence TCR repertoires. Each donor's leukapheresis produced roughly between roughly 0.85 and 10 billion PBMCs.

Using the deep immunoSEQ assay, TCR CDR3 regions were amplified from genomic DNA by multiplex PCR. Extracted genomic DNA from each cell subset was distributed evenly across all wells of several immunoSEQ 96-well plates, and each plate was treated as a replicate. For sorted subsets, about 200 ng genomic DNA, equal to some 30,000 T cell genomes, was loaded into each replicate PCR. The purified libraries were quantified using a Qubit 3.0 fluorometer, sized with a Bioanalyzer 2100, and then quantified again using the KAPA Library Quantification kit. Every immunoSEQ 96-well plate was sequenced on a separate single-read 150-cycle Illumina NextSeq 550 flow cell. The authors' analysis ran thus. Because the immunoSEQ output held only junctional sequences and lacked quality scores, the filtering could not match the filtering applied to full-length reads. To assign V/J genes and CDR3, sequences were annotated using PyIR, a Python wrapper for IgBLAST v1.9, with IMGT germline references. Reads with weak V/J assignments (E-value above 1e-6), missing CDR3, stop codons, out-of-frame junctions, or ambiguous translated residues were removed. V3J clonotypes were defined as sequences sharing the same inferred V gene, J gene, and CDR3 amino acid sequence. To compute the percentage overlap between repertoires, the number of shared unique clonotypes was divided by the size of the smaller repertoire. Richness of each repertoire was evaluated using RTK rarefaction, the Chao1 estimator, and Recon v2.1 estimates of unobserved clonotypes. OLGA was used to compute generation probabilities for all TCRbeta clonotypes that the gDNA method yielded from several donors. The table was pulled from immuneACCESS by TCRdb, which kept in-frame rearrangements only. Such tables lose some clones; where checked, under half of the loss comes from unresolved V genes, and the rest has no known cause. Clone size and V and J calls were adopted from that table, with D and trimming inferred from the DNA. The table for this sample lists about 2,100,000 clones; about 92% of them were counted only once. Clones ranked in the top ten supply approximately 1.7% of the sample.

The CDR3 sequence holds 14 residues, the cysteine and phenylalanine included. Left in the record is the CDR3 DNA by itself, 42 bases read in frame from the first base. CDR1 is given as MNHEY and CDR2 as SVGAGI, both from the germline V gene. The germline ends are 16 bases apart after V is trimmed by 6 bases and J by 8 bases. Broader findings and caveats from the paper: Compared with non-shared clonotypes, the clonotypes found in all four sorted-subset donors had higher generation probabilities. Sampling was restricted to blood, and TCR repertoires in tissues likely differ from the TCR repertoires found in blood. Larger estimated clonotype richness was generally found for naive subsets than for memory subsets. Sharing across a handful of donors was observed for 4.5% to 6.5% of naive CD4, 3.5% of naive CD8, 2.3% of memory CD4, and roughly 0.43% of memory CD8 clonotypes. Based on pairwise subsampling, the degree of clonotype sharing among donors was expected to be affected by sequencing depth. The small number of donors limited the genetic and exposure-history diversity represented. Rarefaction of sorted-subset datasets indicated incomplete sequencing despite the large sequencing depth.

Recombination connected TRBV6-5 to TRBJ1-4, with a tentative D gene TRBD1 over 6 matching bases. Sequenced input: naive CD8+ T cells from PBMCs. The sample's cell subset or site, from its label and the paper: CD45RA+CCR7+. This sequence was found in a man aged 18 to 30 in good health. Some clones in this sample may be carry-over from other donors' samples. The DNA reads TGTGCCAGCAGCCTCGACAGGCTAGGGGAAAAACTGTTTTTT. It codes for CASSLDRLGEKLFF.